The T cell receptor (beta chain) described here comes from a study of Graves' ophthalmopathy and Graves' hyperthyroidism. Study details: Untreated patients at initial diagnosis provided peripheral blood. The study, taken as a whole, reports: Among expanded thyroid clonotypes above 0.001 frequency, most also occurred in blood.

Notes on this clonotype: Its antigen is not known.

This CDR3 comprises 16 residues. Germline values: CDR1 MNHEY, CDR2 SVGAGI. With V trimmed by 4 bases and J by 6 bases, 10 bases remained unmatched. Calling hyperthyroidism stable required that no ophthalmopathy show up within 18 months of follow-up. Patients were left out if they had other autoimmune diseases, uncontrolled infections, pregnancy or lactation. Researchers took RNA transcripts and amplified TCR beta CDR3 regions from them. Second-round multiplex PCR came after first-round RT-PCR with HTBI primers. MiXCR was run by TCRdb on the multiplex PCR reads, yielding one entry per CDR3 protein. The sample has hundreds of thousands of distinct CDR3 sequences, 20% to 25% seen once.

The material sequenced was peripheral blood. The clonotype comes from a woman under 30 with stable Graves' hyperthyroidism. The rearrangement links TRBV6-5 to TRBJ1-5, with 9 bases matching TRBD1. CDR3 sequence: CASSSPGQGIGQPQHF. The CDR3, as DNA: TGTGCCAGCAGTTCGCCGGGACAGGGTATAGGTCAGCCCCAGCATTTT.